This entry concerns a single T cell receptor beta chain. The antigen is not known. Germline assignment: CDR1 SGHNT and CDR2 YYREEE (reference sequence). V shed 4 bases and J 8 bases; nucleotides not matched to a gene: 9. This CDR3 spans 15 amino acids. These data originate in a study of cytomegalovirus exposure and HLA in healthy donors. Amplification used 60 Vbeta primers and 13 Jbeta primers. Assay: immunoSEQ multiplex PCR; the TCRdb copy retains only in-frame clones and omits some. The sample includes roughly 100,000 clones, 82% of them seen just once. Healthy bone marrow donors formed the donor group. Study-wide results and caveats: Presence/absence analyses rested on an assumption that sequencing depth was roughly uniform across donors. Versus the roughly 690-donor mean, an Asian-associated ancestry cluster reportedly showed fewer N-insertions in a later analysis.

The source material was PBMCs. The clonotype was recovered from a middle-aged man in good health and CMV-seronegative. This chain joins TRBV5-4 and TRBJ2-1; 10 bases line up with TRBD2. CDR3 region: CASSPSGRGVDEQFF. As DNA, the CDR3 is TGTGCCAGCAGCCCCAGCGGGAGGGGGGTCGATGAGCAGTTCTTC. The variable domain in full, with the rest retrieved from reference TRBV5-4 and TRBJ2-1, is ETGVTQSPTHLIKTRGQQVTLRCSSQSGHNTVSWYQQALGQGPQFIFQYYREEENGRGNFPPRFSGLQFPNYSSELNVNALELDDSALYLCASSPSGRGVDEQFFGPGTRLTVL.